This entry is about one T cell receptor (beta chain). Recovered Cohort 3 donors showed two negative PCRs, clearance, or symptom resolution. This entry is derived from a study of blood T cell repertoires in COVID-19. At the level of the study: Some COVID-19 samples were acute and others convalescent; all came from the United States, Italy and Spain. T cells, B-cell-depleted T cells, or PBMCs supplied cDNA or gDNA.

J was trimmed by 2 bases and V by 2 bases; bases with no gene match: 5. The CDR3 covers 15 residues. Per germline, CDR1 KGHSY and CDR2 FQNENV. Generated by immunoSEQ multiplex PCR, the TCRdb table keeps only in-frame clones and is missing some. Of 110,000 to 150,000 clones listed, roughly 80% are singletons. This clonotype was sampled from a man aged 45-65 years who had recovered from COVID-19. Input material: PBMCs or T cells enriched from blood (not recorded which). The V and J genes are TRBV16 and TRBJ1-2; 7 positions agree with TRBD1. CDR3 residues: CASSQKPGQNYGYTF. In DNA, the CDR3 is TGTGCCAGCAGCCAAAAGCCGGGACAGAACTATGGCTACACCTTC.